Following are 2 T cell receptor beta chains from one sample sequenced in a study of cytomegalovirus exposure and HLA in healthy donors. The PCR ran on 60 Vbeta and 13 Jbeta primers. Clones were sequenced by immunoSEQ multiplex PCR, and TCRdb holds only the in-frame ones, with some missing. The sample records about 160,000 clones, roughly 80% being singletons. The sequenced sample consisted of PBMCs. Receptors originate from a male donor in good health and CMV-seropositive.

The rearrangement uses TRBV5-6 and TRBJ1-1; D gene ambiguous. The CDR3 loop spans 13 amino acids. CDR1 is SGHDT, CDR2 YYEEEE, per germline. V lost 0 bases and J 7 bases, leaving 10 bases between the germline ends. The CDR3 DNA is TGTGCCAGCAGCTTGGTGATGGAGGGTGAAGCTTTCTTT. Amino acid sequence: CASSLVMEGEAFF.

A single count supports this clone. The chain employs TRBV27 and TRBJ2-5; D not resolved. V was pared by 0 bases and J by 11 bases, with 10 bases between. CDR3 length equals 12 residues. Germline CDR1 reads MNHEY; CDR2 reads SMNVEV (reference sequence). CDR3 sequence (DNA): TGTGCCAGCAGTTTATCGGGCCGTGAGCAGTACTTC. Encoded protein: CASSLSGREQYF.